What follows is one T cell receptor beta chain and its context. The clone's antigen remains unknown. Base qualities are not provided; no much larger clone lies one nucleotide away. This specimen comes from a study of shared clonotypes between healthy human individuals (dated by TCRdb to the early 2020s). For context, the study as a whole: The cohort included a few men and a couple of women between 18 and 49 years of age. To increase sequencing depth and limit assay-specific biases, TCR repertoire library preparation and sequencing were carried out by different laboratories using diverse techniques. The study deeply sequenced blood TCR repertoires of about five healthy adults to estimate repertoire size and the extent of clonotype sharing between individuals. Per donor, leukapheresis produced somewhere between about 0.9 and 10 billion PBMCs. For each donor, CD4 naive and CD4 memory were each given three plates, CD8 naive was given two plates, and CD8 memory was given one plate. Paper-wide results and their limitations: Even with the large sequencing depth, rarefaction of the sorted-subset datasets indicated that sequencing was incomplete. Only blood was sampled, and tissue TCR repertoires likely differ from those in blood. Based on pairwise subsampling, the degree of clonotype sharing among donors was expected to be affected by sequencing depth. Because the study included a small number of donors, the genetic and exposure-history diversity represented was limited. Larger estimated clonotype richness was generally found for naive subsets than for memory subsets. Higher generation probabilities were observed for clonotypes shared by all four sorted-subset donors than for non-shared clonotypes. Sharing across several donors was observed for 4.5% to 6.5% of naive CD4, less than 4% of naive CD8, over 2% of memory CD4, and about 0.38% of memory CD8 clonotypes.

Donors were healthy HIV-negative adults with no recently reported acute infections or vaccinations. Every donor was a Caucasian adult living in Nashville, Tennessee, USA. CD4+ T cells were enriched through magnetic negative selection, after which naive cells were positively selected on CD45RA and the remaining negative fraction served as the memory subset. Blood was obtained by leukapheresis, after which PBMCs were separated by Ficoll-Histopaque density gradient centrifugation and cryopreserved in liquid nitrogen vapor phase. Purity and quantity of every magnetically sorted T cell population were checked by analytical flow cytometry. Each sorted fraction had its genomic DNA isolated and then quantified by UV absorbance on a Nanodrop 2000c. TCR CDR3 regions were amplified from genomic DNA by multiplex PCR using the deep immunoSEQ assay. Extracted genomic DNA from each cell subset was distributed evenly across all wells of several immunoSEQ 96-well plates, and each plate was treated as a replicate. Each replicate PCR for sorted subsets received approximately 220 ng genomic DNA, equal to tens of thousands of T cell genomes. Purified libraries were quantified with a Qubit 3.0 fluorometer, sized on a Bioanalyzer 2100, and re-quantified with the KAPA Library Quantification kit. Each immunoSEQ 96-well plate was sequenced on its own single-read 150-cycle Illumina NextSeq 550 flow cell. On the authors' methods: Because the immunoSEQ output included only junctional sequences and no quality scores, the filtering could not be the same as the filtering used for full-length reads. Sequences were annotated with PyIR, a Python wrapper for IgBLAST v1.9, using IMGT germline references to assign V/J genes and CDR3. Reads with weak V/J assignments (E-value above 1e-6), missing CDR3, stop codons, out-of-frame junctions, or ambiguous translated residues were removed. V3J clonotypes were defined by identical inferred V gene, J gene, and CDR3 amino acid sequence. Percentage overlap between repertoires was computed as shared unique clonotypes divided by the size of the smaller repertoire. RTK rarefaction, the Chao1 estimator, and Recon v2.1 estimates of unobserved clonotypes were used to assess repertoire richness. Generation probabilities for all TCRbeta clonotypes obtained by the gDNA method from several donors were computed using OLGA. TCRdb took this table from immuneACCESS and kept in-frame rearrangements with V and J called. Such tables lack part of the clones; where checked against another copy, unresolved V genes explain under half of the gap, and the rest is unexplained. Clone size and the V and J calls come from that table; the DNA yielded D and trimming. This sample gives roughly 2.2 million clones in total; just over 90% of them show up just once. 0.35% to 0.45% of the sample is in the top ten clones.

Sequencing was performed on naive CD4+ T cells from PBMCs. The intended sense of this specimen's cell subset or site label: CD45RA+ positively selected. This receptor was taken from a man between 18 and 35 years old in good health. Some clones in this sample may be carry-over from other donors' samples.

The CDR3 in this case is CASSWTSGRYEQYF. Here is the DNA: TGCGCCAGCAGCTGGACTAGCGGGAGATACGAGCAGTACTTC. The rearranged segments are TRBV5-1 and TRBJ2-7, with 13 middle bases fitting TRBD2. CDR1 and CDR2 (SGHRS, YFSETQ) derive from the germline V gene. From cysteine to phenylalanine, the CDR3 is 14 amino acids long. Just the 42-base CDR3 DNA is kept, in frame starting at base 1. Trimming takes 3 bases off V and 4 bases off J; junction bases not matched to a gene: 1.